These 3 T cell receptor beta chains originate from one sample sequenced in a study of blood T cell repertoires in COVID-19. Clones were sequenced by immunoSEQ multiplex PCR, and TCRdb holds only the in-frame ones, with some missing. This table holds approximately 290,000 clones, 80% to 85% found once. The material sequenced was peripheral blood. These receptors all stem from a person between 70 and 80 years old with COVID-19, enrolled during active disease.

This sequence joins TRBV10-1 and TRBJ1-3, with 9 bases that match TRBD1. The trim removed 5 bases at V and 0 bases at J, leaving 14 bases unmatched. This CDR3 is 19 amino acids long. Germline CDR1 is WNHNN and CDR2 is SYGVQD (reference sequence). DNA for the CDR3: TGCGCCAGCAGTAGGTTAGGGGACAGGGATCCCCTCTCTGGAAACACCATATATTTT. Protein sequence: CASSRLGDRDPLSGNTIYF.

The V call is TRBV7-9, the J call TRBJ2-7; no clear D gene. The ends were cut back, 4 bases at V and 5 bases at J, with 15 bases in the middle. The CDR3 covers 14 residues. Germline CDR1 SEHNR, CDR2 FQNEAQ (reference sequence). CDR3 nucleotide sequence: TGTGCCAGCAGCTCGCTTAACAGCTGGAACGAGCAGTACTTC. The encoded protein is CASSSLNSWNEQYF. Full variable domain (remainder filled in from reference TRBV7-9 and TRBJ2-7): DTGVSQNPRHKITKRGQNVTFRCDPISEHNRLYWYRQTLGQGPEFLTYFQNEAQLEKSRLLSDRFSAERPKGSFSTLEIQRTEQGDSAMYLCASSSLNSWNEQYFGPGTRLTVT.

This chain's CDR3 is CASSQEGQGSNQPQHF. CDR3 coding DNA: TGCGCCAGCAGCCAAGAGGGGCAGGGGAGCAATCAGCCCCAGCATTTT. This sequence joins TRBV4-1 and TRBJ1-5, with D perhaps TRBD1 (6 bases). This CDR3 comprises 16 residues. From germline, CDR1 is MGHRA and CDR2 YSYEKL. Trimming left V 0 bases short and J 1 base short, with 10 bases between.